This TCR beta chain was recorded in a study of blood T cell repertoires in COVID-19. Study as a whole: COVID-19 samples collected from the United States, Italy and Spain covered acute and convalescent phases. The analysed material was cDNA or gDNA that came from T cells, B-cell-depleted T cells, or PBMCs.

From germline, CDR1 is SGHRS and CDR2 YFSETQ. V lost 0 bases to trimming and J lost 5 bases; unmatched junction nucleotides: 4. CDR3 length: 15 amino acids. Original processing notes: How many nucleated cells were present was estimated from reference gene primer amplification. Profiled with immunoSEQ multiplex PCR; TCRdb holds only in-frame clones, not every one. For V, J and clone size, that table is used; D and trimming come from the DNA. The sample lists 300,000 to 400,000 clones; around 83% were seen once. This clonotype originated in a young man with active or convalescent COVID-19. This chain links TRBV5-1 with TRBJ2-4; 8 bases match TRBD1. Specimen: peripheral blood. CDR3: CASSLDRGVENIQYF. The CDR3 bases are TGCGCCAGCAGCTTGGACAGGGGGGTCGAAAACATTCAGTACTTC.